This T cell receptor (beta chain) is drawn from a study of blood T cells in healthy people across ages. The CDR3 spans 16 residues. The V gene lost 1 base and the J gene lost 0 bases, with 13 bases spanning the gap. Germline V gene data show CDR1 as SGHTA and CDR2 as FQGNSA. This clonotype was counted a few times. Combining a sample-barcoded 5' primer with a J-beta primer mix, a second PCR ran for roughly 6 to 12 cycles. One entry per CDR3 protein results from TCRdb running MiXCR on the 5' RACE reads. Of approximately 1,700,000 distinct CDR3 sequences in the sample, about two fifths were seen once. The sample consisted of blood. V gene TRBV7-2 combines with J gene TRBJ2-7; tentative D call: TRBD1 (6 bases). The TCR originated in a human donor in good health. CDR3 residues: CASSLDGTGPSYEQYF. CDR3 coding DNA: TGTGCCAGCAGCTTAGACGGTACAGGGCCCTCCTACGAGCAGTACTTC.